This T cell receptor beta chain was obtained from a study of Graves' ophthalmopathy and Graves' hyperthyroidism. The wider study: Peripheral blood sampling preceded any treatment and occurred at initial diagnosis.

The sequenced template was RNA, covering the TCR beta CDR3 region. Amplification began with first-round RT-PCR using HTBI primers, then second-round multiplex PCR was performed. TCRdb passed the multiplex PCR reads through MiXCR, listing each CDR3 protein once. The sample includes about 220,000 distinct CDR3 sequences, around a fifth of them seen just once. The CDR3 covers 17 residues. In germline, CDR1 is SGHRS, CDR2 YFSETQ. Trimming removed 9 bases at V and 1 base at J, with 25 bases between. Whole-study results and caveats: Prediction of ophthalmopathy progression reached about 65% sensitivity and approximately 75% specificity. The authors also found most expanded thyroid clonotypes above 0.001 frequency in blood.

This clonotype was observed many times. What it recognizes is unknown. The material sequenced was peripheral blood. The genes are TRBV5-1 and TRBJ1-1; unclear D gene. The sequence was obtained from a woman between 45 and 65 years old with Graves' ophthalmopathy. This CDR3 is CATQTSPHGTSNTEAFF. CDR3 coding DNA: TGCGCCACCCAGACCTCTCCGCACGGAACATCGAACACTGAAGCTTTCTTT.